The rows below give T cell receptor beta chains drawn from one sample of a study of blood T cell repertoires in COVID-19. Profiled with immunoSEQ multiplex PCR; TCRdb holds only in-frame clones, not every one. Counted here are fewer than 50,000 clones, just under 70% occurring once; the ten biggest clones make up around 6.5%. The sequenced sample consisted of peripheral blood. These receptors all come from a man older than 75 with acute or convalescent COVID-19. Both conserved end residues are part of each CDR3. Fields, in order: CDR3 DNA, CDR3 protein, D gene, clone size, J gene, V gene. D genes are given only for firm matches. Clone size appears in some rows only: once, few, many, or a class for an expanded clone.

CDR3 DNA: TGTGCCAGCAGGCGACTACAGGGGGCGATCTCTGAAGCTTTCTTT; CDR3 protein: CASRRLQGAISEAFF; D gene: TRBD1; clone size: .; J gene: TRBJ1-1; V gene: TRBV6-5
CDR3 DNA: TGTGCCAGCAGCCAAGATAGCAACGAAGAGACCCAGTACTTC; CDR3 protein: CASSQDSNEETQYF; D gene: .; clone size: .; J gene: TRBJ2-5; V gene: TRBV14
CDR3 DNA: TGTGCCAGCAGCCTTGCTTTGAGGGCTGGGGCCAACGTCCTGACTTTC; CDR3 protein: CASSLALRAGANVLTF; D gene: .; clone size: once; J gene: TRBJ2-6; V gene: TRBV11-3
CDR3 DNA: TGTGCCATCAGTGAGCAGGCTGCGGGATACACTGAAGCTTTCTTT; CDR3 protein: CAISEQAAGYTEAFF; D gene: .; clone size: .; J gene: TRBJ1-1; V gene: TRBV10-3
CDR3 DNA: TGTGCCAGCAGTTACACGGCTAGCGGGTCGGCAGAGCAGTTCTTC; CDR3 protein: CASSYTASGSAEQFF; D gene: TRBD2; clone size: medium-sized; J gene: TRBJ2-1; V gene: TRBV6-2/TRBV6-3
CDR3 DNA: TGTGCCAGTAGTGCGAGTCACACCGGGGAGCTGTTTTTT; CDR3 protein: CASSASHTGELFF; D gene: .; clone size: .; J gene: TRBJ2-2; V gene: TRBV19
CDR3 DNA: TGCAGTGCCATCCCTAACTATGGCTACACCTTC; CDR3 protein: CSAIPNYGYTF; D gene: .; clone size: once; J gene: TRBJ1-2; V gene: TRBV20-1
CDR3 DNA: TGTGCCAGCAGTGAGGGAGGGACAGATACGCAGTATTTT; CDR3 protein: CASSEGGTDTQYF; D gene: TRBD2; clone size: .; J gene: TRBJ2-3; V gene: TRBV25-1
CDR3 DNA: TGTGCCAGTAGTGAGTTCTCCTATAATTCACCCCTCCACTTT; CDR3 protein: CASSEFSYNSPLHF; D gene: .; clone size: .; J gene: TRBJ1-6; V gene: TRBV19
CDR3 DNA: TGTGCCAGCAGCTTAAAGACAGGTAGCCCATCCCCGTATAGCAATCAGCCCCAGCATTTT; CDR3 protein: CASSLKTGSPSPYSNQPQHF; D gene: .; clone size: .; J gene: TRBJ1-5; V gene: TRBV7-3
CDR3 DNA: TGTGCCAGCAGCTTAGGATCGGGGGGTAAAGCTGAAGCTTTCTTT; CDR3 protein: CASSLGSGGKAEAFF; D gene: .; clone size: few; J gene: TRBJ1-1; V gene: TRBV11-2
CDR3 DNA: TGCGCCAGCAGCCAAGATCGCGGCAGGGGATACTCCTACGAGCAGTACTTC; CDR3 protein: CASSQDRGRGYSYEQYF; D gene: .; clone size: few; J gene: TRBJ2-7; V gene: TRBV4-1
CDR3 DNA: TGTGCCAGCAGCTCTGGACAGGGGATCGGAAACATTCAGTACTTC; CDR3 protein: CASSSGQGIGNIQYF; D gene: TRBD1; clone size: .; J gene: TRBJ2-4; V gene: TRBV7-2
CDR3 DNA: TGTGCCAGCAGCTTAGTAGCCACTGAAGCTTTCTTT; CDR3 protein: CASSLVATEAFF; D gene: .; clone size: .; J gene: TRBJ1-1; V gene: TRBV11-3
CDR3 DNA: TGTGCCAGCAGTCGGACAGGGGATAATGGCTACACCTTC; CDR3 protein: CASSRTGDNGYTF; D gene: TRBD1; clone size: .; J gene: TRBJ1-2; V gene: TRBV6-2/TRBV6-3
CDR3 DNA: TGTGCCTGGATAAGGGAGGGAGTCGCAGATACGCAGTATTTT; CDR3 protein: CAWIREGVADTQYF; D gene: TRBD2; clone size: .; J gene: TRBJ2-3; V gene: TRBV30
CDR3 DNA: TGTGCCAGCAGCTTAGCTCGGGGAGAGACCCAGTACTTC; CDR3 protein: CASSLARGETQYF; D gene: .; clone size: .; J gene: TRBJ2-5; V gene: TRBV7-2
CDR3 DNA: TGCAGCGTTGAAACAGGTGAGCAGTTCTTC; CDR3 protein: CSVETGEQFF; D gene: .; clone size: .; J gene: TRBJ2-1; V gene: TRBV29-1
CDR3 DNA: TGTGCCAGCAGCCAGCTAGCGGGAGACTACGAGCAGTACTTC; CDR3 protein: CASSQLAGDYEQYF; D gene: TRBD2; clone size: .; J gene: TRBJ2-7; V gene: TRBV3-1/TRBV3-2
CDR3 DNA: TGTGCCAGCAGTGAACTGGACAGGGGTTCCTACAATGAGCAGTTCTTC; CDR3 protein: CASSELDRGSYNEQFF; D gene: TRBD1; clone size: .; J gene: TRBJ2-1; V gene: TRBV6-1
CDR3 DNA: TGTGCCATCAACCCGGGACAGGGGATTTCCTACGAGCAGTACTTC; CDR3 protein: CAINPGQGISYEQYF; D gene: TRBD1; clone size: .; J gene: TRBJ2-7; V gene: TRBV10-3
CDR3 DNA: TGTGCCAGCAGCATGAGGACAGGCACTGAAGCTTTCTTT; CDR3 protein: CASSMRTGTEAFF; D gene: TRBD1; clone size: .; J gene: TRBJ1-1; V gene: TRBV7-2
CDR3 DNA: TGTGCCAGCTCACCCCCGGAGGGTACAGATACGCAGTATTTT; CDR3 protein: CASSPPEGTDTQYF; D gene: .; clone size: once; J gene: TRBJ2-3; V gene: TRBV18
CDR3 DNA: TGTGCCAGCAGCCCCCAACAGGGGAAAAATGAAAAACTGTTTTTT; CDR3 protein: CASSPQQGKNEKLFF; D gene: TRBD1; clone size: .; J gene: TRBJ1-4; V gene: TRBV7-2
CDR3 DNA: TGCGCCAGCAGCCAAGGAAAAGGGGGCTTCGAGCAGTACTTC; CDR3 protein: CASSQGKGGFEQYF; D gene: TRBD1; clone size: .; J gene: TRBJ2-7; V gene: TRBV4-1
CDR3 DNA: TGTGCCAGCAGCCAACGGACAGAAAGGAACACCGGGGAGCTGTTTTTT; CDR3 protein: CASSQRTERNTGELFF; D gene: .; clone size: .; J gene: TRBJ2-2; V gene: TRBV3-1/TRBV3-2
CDR3 DNA: TGCGCCAGCAGCTTGACAGCTGGGGCCAACGTCCTGACTTTC; CDR3 protein: CASSLTAGANVLTF; D gene: .; clone size: few; J gene: TRBJ2-6; V gene: TRBV5-1
CDR3 DNA: TGTGCCAGCAGCAAGGGGGCGAACACTGAAGCTTTCTTT; CDR3 protein: CASSKGANTEAFF; D gene: TRBD1; clone size: .; J gene: TRBJ1-1; V gene: TRBV9